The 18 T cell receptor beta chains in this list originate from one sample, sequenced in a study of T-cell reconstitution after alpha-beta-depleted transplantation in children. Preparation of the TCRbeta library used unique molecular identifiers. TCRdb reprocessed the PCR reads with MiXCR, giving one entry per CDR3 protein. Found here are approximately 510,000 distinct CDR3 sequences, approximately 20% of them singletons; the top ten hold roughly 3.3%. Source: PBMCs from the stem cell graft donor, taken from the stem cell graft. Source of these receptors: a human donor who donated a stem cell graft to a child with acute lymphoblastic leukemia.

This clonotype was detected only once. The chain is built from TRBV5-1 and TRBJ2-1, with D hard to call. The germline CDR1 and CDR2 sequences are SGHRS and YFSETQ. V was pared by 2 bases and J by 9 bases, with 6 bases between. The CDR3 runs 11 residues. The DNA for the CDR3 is TGCGCCAGCAGCTTCCGGAGTGAGCAGTTCTTC. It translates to CASSFRSEQFF. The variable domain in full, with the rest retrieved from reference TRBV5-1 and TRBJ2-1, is KAGVTQTPRYLIKTRGQQVTLSCSPISGHRSVSWYQQTPGQGLQFLFEYFSETQRNKGNFPGRFSGRQFSNSRSEMNVSTLELGDSALYLCASSFRSEQFFGPGTRLTVL.

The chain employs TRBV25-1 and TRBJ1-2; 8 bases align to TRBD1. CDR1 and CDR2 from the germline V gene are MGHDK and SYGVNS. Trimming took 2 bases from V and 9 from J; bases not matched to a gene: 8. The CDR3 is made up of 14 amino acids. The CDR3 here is CASSEGTGPSRYTF. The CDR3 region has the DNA TGTGCCAGCAGTGAAGGGACAGGTCCCTCTCGCTACACCTTC.

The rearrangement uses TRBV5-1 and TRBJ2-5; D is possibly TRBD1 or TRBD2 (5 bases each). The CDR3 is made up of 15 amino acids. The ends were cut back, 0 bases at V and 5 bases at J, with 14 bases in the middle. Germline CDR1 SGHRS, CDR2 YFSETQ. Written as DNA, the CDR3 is TGCGCCAGCAGCTTGGGGCCAGGGAGCCCGGAGACCCAGTACTTC. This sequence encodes CASSLGPGSPETQYF.

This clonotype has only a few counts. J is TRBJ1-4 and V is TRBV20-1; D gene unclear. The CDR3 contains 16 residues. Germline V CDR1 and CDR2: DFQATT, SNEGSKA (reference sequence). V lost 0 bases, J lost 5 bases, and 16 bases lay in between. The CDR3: CSARDTRLRRNEKLFF. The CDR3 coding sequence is TGCAGTGCTAGAGATACCCGACTCCGGAGGAATGAAAAACTGTTTTTT.

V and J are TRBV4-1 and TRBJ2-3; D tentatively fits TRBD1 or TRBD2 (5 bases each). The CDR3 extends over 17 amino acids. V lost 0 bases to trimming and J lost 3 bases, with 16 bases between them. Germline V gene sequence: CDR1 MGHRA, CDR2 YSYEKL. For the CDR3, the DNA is TGCGCCAGCAGCCAAGAATGGGTTGGGGGAAGGACAGATACGCAGTATTTT. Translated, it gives CASSQEWVGGRTDTQYF.

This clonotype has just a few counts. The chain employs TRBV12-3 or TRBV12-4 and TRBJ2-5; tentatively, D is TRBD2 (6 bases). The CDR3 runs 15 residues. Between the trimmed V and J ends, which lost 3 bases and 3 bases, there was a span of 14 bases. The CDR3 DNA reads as TGTGCCAGCAGTTTCAGTAGCGGTACTAAAGAGACCCAGTACTTC. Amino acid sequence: CASSFSSGTKETQYF.

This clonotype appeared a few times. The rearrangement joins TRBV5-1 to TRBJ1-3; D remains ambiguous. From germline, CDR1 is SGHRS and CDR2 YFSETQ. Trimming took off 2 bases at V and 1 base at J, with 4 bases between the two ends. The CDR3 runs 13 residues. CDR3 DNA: TGCGCCAGCAGCTTACCTTCTGGAAACACCATATATTTT. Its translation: CASSLPSGNTIYF. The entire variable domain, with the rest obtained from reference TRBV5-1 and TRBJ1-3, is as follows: KAGVTQTPRYLIKTRGQQVTLSCSPISGHRSVSWYQQTPGQGLQFLFEYFSETQRNKGNFPGRFSGRQFSNSRSEMNVSTLELGDSALYLCASSLPSGNTIYFGEGSWLTVV.

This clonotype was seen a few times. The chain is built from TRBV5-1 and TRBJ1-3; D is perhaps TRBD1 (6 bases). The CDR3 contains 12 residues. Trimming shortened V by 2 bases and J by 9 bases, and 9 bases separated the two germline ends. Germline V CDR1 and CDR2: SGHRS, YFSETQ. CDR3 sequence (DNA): TGCGCCAGCAGCTTTGAGGGGGGCACCATATATTTT. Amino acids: CASSFEGGTIYF.

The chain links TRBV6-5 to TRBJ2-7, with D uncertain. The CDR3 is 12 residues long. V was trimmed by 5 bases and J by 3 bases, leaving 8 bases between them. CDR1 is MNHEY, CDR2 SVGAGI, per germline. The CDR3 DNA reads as TGTGCCAGCAGTGCCGACGGCTACGAGCAGTACTTC. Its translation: CASSADGYEQYF.

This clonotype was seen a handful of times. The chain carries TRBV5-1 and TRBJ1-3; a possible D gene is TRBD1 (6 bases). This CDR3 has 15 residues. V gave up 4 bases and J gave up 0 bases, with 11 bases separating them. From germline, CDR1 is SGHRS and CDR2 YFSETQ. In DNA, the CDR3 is TGCGCCAGCAGCGCGGGACACGTCTCTGGAAACACCATATATTTT. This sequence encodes CASSAGHVSGNTIYF.

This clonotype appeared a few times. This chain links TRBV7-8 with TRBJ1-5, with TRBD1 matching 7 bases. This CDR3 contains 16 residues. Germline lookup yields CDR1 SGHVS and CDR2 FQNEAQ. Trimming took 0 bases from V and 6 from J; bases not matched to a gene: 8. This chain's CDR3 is CASSLARQGSGQPQHF. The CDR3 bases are TGTGCCAGCAGCTTAGCTCGACAGGGTAGTGGTCAGCCCCAGCATTTT.

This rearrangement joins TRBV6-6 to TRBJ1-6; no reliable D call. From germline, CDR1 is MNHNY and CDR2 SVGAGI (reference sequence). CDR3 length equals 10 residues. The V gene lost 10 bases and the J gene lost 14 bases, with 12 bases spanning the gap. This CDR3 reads CATLAGTLHF. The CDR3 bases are TGTGCCACCCTGGCGGGAACCCTCCACTTT.

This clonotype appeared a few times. In DNA form, the CDR3 reads TGTGCCACCAGCAGAGTCCCTAGCGGCGAGCAGTTCTTC. Protein sequence: CATSRVPSGEQFF. This chain links TRBV15 with TRBJ2-1, with TRBD2 identical over 7 bases. This CDR3 spans 13 amino acids. Germline values: CDR1 LNHNV, CDR2 YYDKDF (reference sequence). Trimming removed 1 base from V and 10 bases from J; junction bases left unmatched: 4.

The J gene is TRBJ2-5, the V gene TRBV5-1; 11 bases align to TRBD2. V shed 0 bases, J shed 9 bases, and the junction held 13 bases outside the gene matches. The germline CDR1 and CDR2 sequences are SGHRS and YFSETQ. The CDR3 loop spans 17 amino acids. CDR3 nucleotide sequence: TGCGCCAGCAGCTTGGGGGACCGACTAGCGGGATTCGGGTCCCAGTACTTC. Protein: CASSLGDRLAGFGSQYF.

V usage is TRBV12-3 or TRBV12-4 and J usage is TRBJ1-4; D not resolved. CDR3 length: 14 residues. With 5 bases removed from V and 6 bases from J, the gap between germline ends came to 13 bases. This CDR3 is CASSLDPMDEKLFF. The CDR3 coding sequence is TGTGCCAGCAGTCTGGATCCGATGGATGAAAAACTGTTTTTT.

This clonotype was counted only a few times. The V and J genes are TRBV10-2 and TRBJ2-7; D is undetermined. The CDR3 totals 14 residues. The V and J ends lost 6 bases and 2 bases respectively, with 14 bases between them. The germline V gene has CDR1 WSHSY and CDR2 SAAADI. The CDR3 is CASRDPTAAYEQYF. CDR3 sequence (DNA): TGCGCCAGCAGGGACCCTACTGCTGCCTACGAGCAGTACTTC.

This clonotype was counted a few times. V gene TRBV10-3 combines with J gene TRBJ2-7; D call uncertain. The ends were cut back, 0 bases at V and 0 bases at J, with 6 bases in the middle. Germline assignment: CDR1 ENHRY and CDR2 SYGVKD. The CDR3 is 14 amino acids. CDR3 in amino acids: CAISESSSSYEQYF. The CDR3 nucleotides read TGTGCCATCAGTGAGTCGAGTAGCTCCTACGAGCAGTACTTC.

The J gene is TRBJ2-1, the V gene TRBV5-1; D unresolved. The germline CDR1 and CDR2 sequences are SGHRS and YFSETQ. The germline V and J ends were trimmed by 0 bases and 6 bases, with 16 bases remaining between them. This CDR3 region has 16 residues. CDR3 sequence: CASSLAAALRSNEQFF. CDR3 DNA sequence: TGCGCCAGCAGCTTGGCCGCGGCACTCAGGTCCAATGAGCAGTTCTTC.